This is a list of T cell receptor beta chains from one sample in a study of shared clonotypes between healthy human individuals. TCRdb's copy holds only in-frame clones and misses some; the assay was immunoSEQ multiplex PCR. The sample has about 1.1 million clones; approximately 80% are singletons. Sequences were obtained from memory CD4+ T cells from PBMCs. The receptor set was obtained from a man younger than 30 in good health. Some clones in this sample may be carry-over from other donors' samples. CDR3s include the opening cysteine and the closing phenylalanine or tryptophan. The D gene is left open where the match is weak. Rows may omit the clone size; those that give it use once, few, many or a size class.

V	size	J	D	CDR3	DNA
TRBV7-9	many	TRBJ2-7	TRBD1	CASSLETGFNEQYF	TGTGCCAGCAGCTTGGAGACAGGGTTCAACGAGCAGTACTTC
TRBV5-8	-	TRBJ1-3	-	CASSFRSAGNTIYF	TGTGCCAGCAGCTTTCGGTCAGCTGGAAACACCATATATTTT
TRBV5-6	-	TRBJ2-4	-	CASSQGPSGENIQYF	TGTGCCAGCAGCCAAGGACCGTCGGGCGAAAACATTCAGTACTTC
TRBV4-1	-	TRBJ2-3	-	CASSRVGGEADTQYF	TGCGCCAGCAGCCGTGTCGGAGGGGAGGCAGATACGCAGTATTTT
TRBV9	once	TRBJ2-1	-	CASSQWGQNHNEQFF	TGTGCCAGCAGCCAATGGGGCCAAAACCACAATGAGCAGTTCTTC
TRBV11-2	many	TRBJ2-7	-	CASSPWDTVTYEQYF	TGTGCCAGCAGCCCCTGGGACACGGTGACCTACGAGCAGTACTTC
TRBV28	-	TRBJ2-1	TRBD2	CASSFLAGSVANEQFF	TGTGCCAGCAGTTTTTTAGCGGGATCGGTGGCCAATGAGCAGTTCTTC
TRBV6-6	many	TRBJ1-2	-	CASKDHKGGDGYTF	TGTGCCAGCAAAGATCATAAGGGGGGGGATGGCTACACCTTC
TRBV29-1	-	TRBJ2-7	-	CSVVQGVYEQYF	TGCAGCGTTGTTCAAGGGGTCTACGAGCAGTACTTC
TRBV5-1	-	TRBJ2-7	TRBD2	CASSPTSGAPYEQYF	TGCGCCAGCAGCCCGACTAGCGGGGCCCCCTACGAGCAGTACTTC
TRBV28	-	TRBJ1-2	-	CASSLSGQQNYGYTF	TGTGCCAGCAGTTTATCGGGACAACAGAACTATGGCTACACCTTC
TRBV5-1	-	TRBJ2-6	-	CASSLTTGSSGANVLTF	TGCGCCAGCAGCTTGACCACAGGAAGCTCTGGGGCCAACGTCCTGACTTTC
TRBV28	-	TRBJ2-5	TRBD1	CASERGLGFQETQYF	TGTGCCAGTGAAAGGGGGCTAGGCTTCCAAGAGACCCAGTACTTC
TRBV28	-	TRBJ1-5	TRBD1	CASSLFTGTGGSNQPQHF	TGTGCCAGCAGTTTATTTACCGGGACAGGGGGGAGCAATCAGCCCCAGCATTTT
TRBV9	few	TRBJ1-2	-	CASSPGTGLGYGYTF	TGTGCCAGCAGCCCTGGGACGGGTTTGGGCTATGGCTACACCTTC
TRBV7-9	-	TRBJ2-2	TRBD1	CASSRQGPNTGELFF	TGTGCCAGCAGCCGACAGGGACCGAACACCGGGGAGCTGTTTTTT
TRBV28	few	TRBJ1-1	TRBD1	CASRWTGGNTEAFF	TGTGCCAGCAGATGGACAGGGGGTAACACTGAAGCTTTCTTT
TRBV6-5	-	TRBJ2-1	-	CASFRGNEQFF	TGTGCCAGCTTTAGGGGCAATGAGCAGTTCTTC
TRBV4-1	once	TRBJ2-3	-	CASSQVLVTDTQYF	TGCGCCAGCAGCCAAGTTTTAGTAACAGATACGCAGTATTTT
TRBV10-3	-	TRBJ2-5	TRBD2	CATMVAGEETQYF	TGTGCCACCATGGTAGCGGGAGAAGAGACCCAGTACTTC
TRBV6-4	few	TRBJ1-5	-	CASSDGGGNQPQHF	TGTGCCAGCAGTGATGGAGGAGGCAATCAGCCCCAGCATTTT
TRBV19	-	TRBJ2-5	TRBD2	CASSAGLAGEETQYF	TGTGCCAGTAGTGCGGGACTAGCGGGAGAAGAGACCCAGTACTTC
TRBV7-9	-	TRBJ2-1	-	CASSLISPKGYNEQFF	TGTGCCAGCAGCTTAATTTCGCCGAAGGGGTACAATGAGCAGTTCTTC
TRBV30	-	TRBJ2-7	-	CAWTGRHEQYF	TGTGCCTGGACAGGGCGCCACGAGCAGTACTTC
TRBV9	-	TRBJ1-5	TRBD1	CASSFRDSVNQPQHF	TGTGCCAGCAGCTTCCGGGACAGCGTCAATCAGCCCCAGCATTTT
TRBV28	-	TRBJ2-7	TRBD1	CASSPTGAGGFGEQYF	TGTGCCAGCAGTCCGACAGGGGCAGGGGGCTTTGGGGAGCAGTACTTC
TRBV5-4	once	TRBJ1-1	-	CASVKKGVSEAFF	TGTGCCAGCGTAAAAAAGGGGGTCTCTGAAGCTTTCTTT
TRBV27	-	TRBJ2-5	-	CASSLFPTGYQETQYF	TGTGCCAGCAGTTTATTCCCGACGGGGTACCAAGAGACCCAGTACTTC
TRBV9	-	TRBJ2-5	-	CASSATGDSWATQYF	TGTGCCAGCAGCGCGACGGGGGACAGTTGGGCGACCCAGTACTTC
TRBV28	-	TRBJ1-2	-	CASSLDSYGYTF	TGTGCCAGCAGTCTCGACAGCTATGGCTACACCTTC
TRBV5-8	-	TRBJ2-1	TRBD2	CASSTGTSGSNEQFF	TGTGCCAGCAGCACCGGGACTAGCGGGAGCAATGAGCAGTTCTTC
TRBV7-2	once	TRBJ1-1	-	CASSLVRGTEAFF	TGTGCCAGCAGCTTAGTCCGGGGGACTGAAGCTTTCTTT
TRBV10-2	-	TRBJ2-1	TRBD1	CAREAQGAFGNEQFF	TGCGCCAGAGAAGCACAGGGGGCCTTCGGTAATGAGCAGTTCTTC
TRBV11-2	-	TRBJ2-5	-	CASTRTAGGTQYF	TGTGCCAGCACACGGACCGCCGGAGGGACCCAGTACTTC
TRBV15	-	TRBJ2-3	TRBD1	CATSRDRDDTQYF	TGTGCCACCAGCCGGGACAGGGATGATACGCAGTATTTT
TRBV18	-	TRBJ1-3	-	CASSSSGAGNTIYF	TGTGCCAGCTCGTCGTCGGGGGCAGGAAACACCATATATTTT
TRBV28	-	TRBJ1-5	-	CASTKGGPLVAQHF	TGTGCCAGCACCAAGGGGGGACCCCTTGTGGCCCAGCATTTT
TRBV5-4	-	TRBJ1-3	-	CASSLGGVAGNTIYF	TGTGCCAGCAGCTTGGGCGGGGTAGCTGGAAACACCATATATTTT
TRBV11-2	-	TRBJ2-3	TRBD2	CASSTRTSGRSDTQYF	TGTGCCAGCAGCACCCGGACTAGCGGGAGGTCAGATACGCAGTATTTT
TRBV15	-	TRBJ1-1	-	CATSRDNWRTEAFF	TGTGCCACCAGCAGAGATAATTGGCGTACTGAAGCTTTCTTT
TRBV29-1	-	TRBJ1-1	TRBD1	CSVMTGGTEAFF	TGCAGCGTTATGACAGGGGGCACTGAAGCTTTCTTT
TRBV6-1	-	TRBJ1-5	-	CASSDFSRGLGQPQHF	TGTGCCAGCAGTGATTTCTCCCGGGGGCTCGGTCAGCCCCAGCATTTT
TRBV10-3	-	TRBJ1-1	-	CAISEATGVTEAFF	TGTGCCATCAGTGAAGCTACAGGTGTCACTGAAGCTTTCTTT
TRBV6-5	few	TRBJ2-5	-	CASSPRGSRQETQYF	TGTGCCAGCAGTCCCCGGGGGAGCAGACAAGAGACCCAGTACTTC
TRBV5-1	-	TRBJ2-3	TRBD1	CASSRGTASSTDTQYF	TGCGCCAGCAGCCGAGGGACAGCATCTAGCACAGATACGCAGTATTTT